Listed below are T cell receptor beta chains from one sample, sequenced in a study of blood T cell repertoires in COVID-19. Data came from immunoSEQ multiplex PCR; TCRdb stores just in-frame clones and leaves some out. The repertoire includes under 150,000 clones, around 85% of them detected once, and 8% sits in the top ten. Sequencing was performed on peripheral blood. These receptors were taken from a woman in her sixties with COVID-19, enrolled during active disease. Each CDR3 is given with its conserved first and last residue. A D gene is named only where the DNA matches it firmly. Expanded clones get a size class; other rows say once, few or many, or leave the size out.

V gene	J gene	clone size	D gene	CDR3 protein	CDR3 DNA
TRBV7-3	TRBJ1-2	NA	NA	CASSPNRGIYGYTF	TGTGCCAGCAGCCCTAATAGAGGGATCTATGGCTACACCTTC
TRBV29-1	TRBJ1-2	NA	TRBD1	CSVEDWGQRFYGYTF	TGCAGCGTTGAAGATTGGGGACAGCGGTTCTATGGCTACACCTTC
TRBV6-1	TRBJ2-1	once	NA	CASSDPEDNEQFF	TGTGCCAGCAGTGACCCCGAGGACAATGAGCAGTTCTTC
TRBV3-1/TRBV3-2	TRBJ1-2	NA	NA	CASSSGQNYGYTF	TGTGCCAGCAGCTCTGGACAGAACTATGGCTACACCTTC
TRBV11-2	TRBJ2-5	NA	NA	CASIFSGTQYF	TGTGCCAGCATATTTAGCGGGACCCAGTACTTC
TRBV30	TRBJ1-1	NA	NA	CAWSPRVKAFF	TGTGCCTGGAGTCCCCGGGTCAAAGCTTTCTTT
TRBV19	TRBJ1-6	NA	TRBD1	CASGAGTVTSSSYNSPLHF	TGTGCCAGTGGCGCCGGGACAGTCACTTCGAGCTCCTATAATTCACCCCTCCACTTT
TRBV5-1	TRBJ2-3	NA	NA	CASSLSSVEDTQYF	TGCGCCAGCAGCTTGTCTAGTGTGGAAGATACGCAGTATTTT
TRBV5-4	TRBJ1-1	NA	NA	CASSLAGMNTEAFF	TGTGCCAGCAGCTTGGCGGGTATGAACACTGAAGCTTTCTTT
TRBV9	TRBJ1-2	NA	NA	CASSVGRDYGYTF	TGTGCCAGCAGCGTAGGCAGGGACTATGGCTACACCTTC
TRBV6-1	TRBJ2-7	NA	TRBD1	CASSEANRGSYEQYF	TGTGCCAGCAGTGAAGCGAACAGGGGGAGTTACGAGCAGTACTTC
TRBV12-3/TRBV12-4	TRBJ1-6	NA	TRBD1	CASGGTERSLHF	TGTGCCAGCGGCGGGACAGAGAGGTCCCTCCACTTT
TRBV20-1	TRBJ1-2	NA	NA	CSAPSRGGYTF	TGCAGTGCGCCATCCAGGGGAGGCTACACCTTC
TRBV5-1	TRBJ1-5	NA	NA	CASSFDTGYDQPQHF	TGCGCCAGCAGCTTCGATACAGGGTACGATCAGCCCCAGCATTTT
TRBV18	TRBJ2-5	NA	TRBD1	CASSLGTGGFETQYF	TGTGCCAGCTCACTCGGGACAGGGGGCTTTGAGACCCAGTACTTC
TRBV30	TRBJ2-1	NA	NA	CAWSRVPNNEQFF	TGTGCCTGGAGTCGCGTCCCGAACAATGAGCAGTTCTTC
TRBV7-8	TRBJ2-7	NA	NA	CASSQIQGYEQYF	TGTGCCAGCAGCCAAATACAGGGCTACGAGCAGTACTTC
TRBV6-4	TRBJ1-4	NA	NA	CASSEGGDRSSNEKLFF	TGTGCCAGCAGTGAAGGGGGAGACAGGAGTAGTAATGAAAAACTGTTTTTT
TRBV7-2	TRBJ1-1	NA	NA	CASSLGLEAFF	TGTGCCAGCAGCTTGGGACTTGAAGCTTTCTTT
TRBV19	TRBJ2-3	NA	TRBD2	CASSIGEGTGTDTQYF	TGTGCCAGTAGTATAGGGGAGGGTACGGGCACAGATACGCAGTATTTT
TRBV6-5	TRBJ1-1	NA	NA	CATIPGSDTEAFF	TGTGCCACCATCCCCGGGTCTGACACTGAAGCTTTCTTT
TRBV19	TRBJ1-5	NA	TRBD1	CASSGQGYSNQPQHF	TGTGCCAGTAGTGGACAGGGATATAGCAATCAGCCCCAGCATTTT
TRBV18	TRBJ1-5	NA	NA	CASSPYPQGDQPQHF	TGTGCCAGCTCACCATATCCCCAAGGAGATCAGCCCCAGCATTTT
TRBV7-9	TRBJ2-1	NA	TRBD1	CASSSWTGTNNEQFF	TGTGCCAGCAGCTCCTGGACAGGGACAAACAATGAGCAGTTCTTC
TRBV2	TRBJ1-4	NA	NA	CASSGSGVGNEKLFF	TGTGCCAGCAGTGGCTCAGGGGTCGGTAATGAAAAACTGTTTTTT
TRBV10-3	TRBJ1-2	NA	NA	CAISESKMAGVNNYGYTF	TGTGCCATCAGTGAGTCGAAGATGGCGGGAGTGAACAACTATGGCTACACCTTC
TRBV21-1	TRBJ2-7	NA	NA	CASSPRTGDFEQYF	TGTGCCAGCAGCCCCCGAACAGGGGATTTCGAGCAGTACTTC
TRBV9	TRBJ2-1	NA	TRBD2	CASSARGGGPYNEQFF	TGTGCCAGCAGCGCGCGCGGGGGGGGCCCCTACAATGAGCAGTTCTTC
TRBV6-2/TRBV6-3	TRBJ1-1	NA	NA	CASSYSGSGKAFF	TGTGCCAGCAGTTACTCAGGGAGCGGAAAAGCTTTCTTT
TRBV5-1	TRBJ2-3	NA	NA	CASSLATRDTQYF	TGCGCCAGCAGCTTGGCCACAAGAGATACGCAGTATTTT
TRBV2	TRBJ1-4	NA	TRBD1	CASSRDRDEKLFF	TGTGCCAGCAGCCGGGACAGGGATGAAAAACTGTTTTTT
TRBV5-4	TRBJ1-2	once	NA	CASSLDPEDYGYTF	TGTGCCAGCAGCTTGGACCCCGAGGACTATGGCTACACCTTC
TRBV9	TRBJ2-1	once	TRBD2	CASSLRGGPYNEQFF	TGTGCCAGCAGCCTCCGCGGGGGGCCCTACAATGAGCAGTTCTTC
TRBV6-5	TRBJ1-1	NA	TRBD1	CASSYQGEGGTEAFF	TGTGCCAGCAGTTACCAGGGGGAAGGGGGCACTGAAGCTTTCTTT
TRBV6-2/TRBV6-3	TRBJ1-2	NA	TRBD1	CASGRGQANYGYTF	TGTGCCAGCGGCCGGGGACAGGCTAACTATGGCTACACCTTC
TRBV3-1/TRBV3-2	TRBJ2-2	NA	TRBD1	CASSQSPTGSGELFF	TGTGCCAGCAGCCAAAGCCCGACAGGGTCCGGGGAGCTGTTTTTT
TRBV10-3	TRBJ1-1	NA	TRBD1	CAAGQGANEAFF	TGTGCCGCAGGACAGGGGGCTAATGAAGCTTTCTTT